This T cell receptor beta chain was profiled in a study of CD8+ T cells in alopecia areata. The overall study: Each of the treated patients was given oral tofacitinib, 5 to 10 mg twice daily, for moderate-to-severe alopecia areata. Tofacitinib dosing lasted 6 to 18 months, which was then followed by 6 months off drug.

This CDR3 contains 15 residues. From germline, CDR1 is MNHEY and CDR2 SMNVEV (reference sequence). Deletions cut 4 bases from V and 5 bases from J, with 14 bases between. Sequencing templates came from extracted RNA that was reverse transcribed into cDNA. Sequenced by immunoSEQ multiplex PCR; TCRdb stores in-frame clones only, minus some. This table holds approximately 180,000 clones, less than 70% found once. Treatment denoted: oral pan-JAK inhibitor, 5-10 mg twice daily. Researchers gathered lesional scalp punch biopsies and peripheral blood from patients with alopecia areata. Sorting of CD4+ and CD8+ T cells was performed on PBMCs.

V is TRBV27 and J is TRBJ2-2; tentative D call: TRBD1 (6 bases). The input for sequencing was CD8+ T cells sorted from blood, taken at week 24, from a patient treated with tofacitinib. The source of this sequence is a human donor with alopecia areata. The chain's CDR3 is CASSSAGVGTGELFF. The CDR3 DNA follows: TGTGCCAGCAGTTCCGCAGGGGTGGGAACCGGGGAGCTGTTTTTT.